This T cell receptor beta chain was obtained from a study of cytomegalovirus exposure and HLA in healthy donors. General observations from the study: A missense DCLRE1C variant was associated with V- and J-gene trimming of TCR beta chains in a later analysis, and an independent cohort replicated the association.

The V gene lost 2 bases and the J gene lost 1 base, with 6 bases spanning the gap. Germline V gene lookup returns CDR1 MNHEY and CDR2 SMNVEV (reference sequence). The CDR3 covers 13 residues. PCR was performed using 60 Vbeta and 13 Jbeta primers. Some clones are missing from TCRdb's copy, which holds only in-frame ones; the method was immunoSEQ multiplex PCR. The table includes roughly 120,000 clones, around 62% detected once. As concerns this clone: Its antigen is still unknown.

This TCR was sampled from a woman in her thirties or forties in good health and CMV-seropositive. The chain employs TRBV27 and TRBJ2-7; D gene uncertain. The sequencing input was PBMCs. The CDR3 loop reads CASSLGQSYEQYF. DNA for the CDR3: TGTGCCAGCAGTTTAGGCCAGTCCTACGAGCAGTACTTC.